This TCR beta chain came from a study of cytomegalovirus exposure and HLA in healthy donors. V shed 4 bases and J 8 bases; nucleotides not matched to a gene: 13. This CDR3 is 16 amino acids long. From germline, CDR1 is MDHEN and CDR2 SYDVKM. Researchers ran the PCR with 60 Vbeta and 13 Jbeta primers. Sequencing was performed with immunoSEQ multiplex PCR; in TCRdb, only in-frame clones are kept and a portion is missing. This sample's table has under 200,000 clones. Study observations and caveats: Immune exposure data for these donors was limited to CMV serostatus. TCR beta sequences reportedly predicted most subjects' HLA-A and HLA-B alleles accurately. CMV antigen specificity was confirmed in vitro for a few CMV-associated chains.

Turning to this clone: What it binds is not known.

Healthy donors of bone marrow made up the group. The sample consisted of PBMCs. This chain connects TRBV28 to TRBJ1-4; 7 nucleotides match TRBD1. This receptor was taken from a young man in good health and CMV-seronegative. This CDR3 is CASSSPGGPLGEKLFF. CDR3 sequence (DNA): TGTGCCAGCAGTTCCCCAGGGGGACCTTTGGGCGAAAAACTGTTTTTT.